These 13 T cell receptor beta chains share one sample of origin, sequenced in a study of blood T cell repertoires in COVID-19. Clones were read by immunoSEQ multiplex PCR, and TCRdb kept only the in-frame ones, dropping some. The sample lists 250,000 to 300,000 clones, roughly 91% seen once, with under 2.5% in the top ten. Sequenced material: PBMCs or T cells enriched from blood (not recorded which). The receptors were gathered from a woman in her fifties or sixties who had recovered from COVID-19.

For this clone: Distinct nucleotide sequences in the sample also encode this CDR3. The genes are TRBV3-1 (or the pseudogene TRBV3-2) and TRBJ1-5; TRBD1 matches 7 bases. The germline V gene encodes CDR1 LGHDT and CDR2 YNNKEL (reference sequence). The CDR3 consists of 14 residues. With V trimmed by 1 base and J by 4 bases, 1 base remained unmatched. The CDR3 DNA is TGTGCCAGCAGCCAAGGGACAGGAAATCAGCCCCAGCATTTT. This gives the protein CASSQGTGNQPQHF.

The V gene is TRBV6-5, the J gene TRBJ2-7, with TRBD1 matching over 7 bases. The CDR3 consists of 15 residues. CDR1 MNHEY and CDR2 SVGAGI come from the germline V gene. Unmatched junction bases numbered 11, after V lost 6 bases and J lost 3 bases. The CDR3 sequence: CASRPWDSEYYEQYF. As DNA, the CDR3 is TGTGCCAGCAGGCCGTGGGACAGCGAGTACTACGAGCAGTACTTC.

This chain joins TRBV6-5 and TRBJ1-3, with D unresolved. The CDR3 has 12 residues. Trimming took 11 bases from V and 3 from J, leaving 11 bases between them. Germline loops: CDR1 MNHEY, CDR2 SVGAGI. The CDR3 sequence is CASGEVGNTIYF. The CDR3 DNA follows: TGTGCCTCCGGGGAGGTTGGAAACACCATATATTTT.

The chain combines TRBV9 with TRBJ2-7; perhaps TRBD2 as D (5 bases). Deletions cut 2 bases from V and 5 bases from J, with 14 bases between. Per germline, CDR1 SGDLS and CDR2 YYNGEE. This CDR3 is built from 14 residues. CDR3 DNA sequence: TGTGCCAGCAGCGTGGACGCAGCGGAAGACGAGCAGTACTTC. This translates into CASSVDAAEDEQYF.

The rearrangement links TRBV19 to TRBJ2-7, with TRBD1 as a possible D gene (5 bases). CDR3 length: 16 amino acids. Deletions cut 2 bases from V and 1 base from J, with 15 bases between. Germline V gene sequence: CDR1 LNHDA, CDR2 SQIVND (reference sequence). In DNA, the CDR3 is TGTGCCAGTAGTATACTAGGCGGCAGGGTATCCTACGAGCAGTACTTC. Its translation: CASSILGGRVSYEQYF.

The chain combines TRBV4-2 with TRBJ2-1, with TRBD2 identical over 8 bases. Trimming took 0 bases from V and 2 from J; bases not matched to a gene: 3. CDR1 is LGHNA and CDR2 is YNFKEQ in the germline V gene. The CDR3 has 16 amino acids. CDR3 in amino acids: CASSQETSGAYNEQFF. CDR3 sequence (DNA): TGTGCCAGCAGCCAAGAAACTAGCGGAGCCTACAATGAGCAGTTCTTC.

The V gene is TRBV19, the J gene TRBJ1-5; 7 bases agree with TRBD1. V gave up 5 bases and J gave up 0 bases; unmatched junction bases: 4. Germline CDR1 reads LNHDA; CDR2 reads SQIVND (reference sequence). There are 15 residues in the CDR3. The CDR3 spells CASSLDRDSNQPQHF. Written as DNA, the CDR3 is TGTGCCAGTAGTCTCGACAGGGATAGCAATCAGCCCCAGCATTTT.

In nucleotides, the CDR3 is TGTGCCAGTACCACCGGGACAGCTTTAGAGACCCAGTACTTC. Its translation is CASTTGTALETQYF. The chain carries TRBV19 and TRBJ2-5; 7 positions match TRBD1. The CDR3 runs 14 residues. In germline, CDR1 is LNHDA, CDR2 SQIVND (reference sequence). The V gene end was trimmed by 7 bases and the J gene end by 4 bases; junction bases not matched to a gene: 9.

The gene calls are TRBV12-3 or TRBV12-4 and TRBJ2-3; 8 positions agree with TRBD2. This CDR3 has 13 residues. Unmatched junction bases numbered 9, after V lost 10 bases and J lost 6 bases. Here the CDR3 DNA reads TGTGCCACATCCAGACTAGCGCTTGATACGCAGTATTTT. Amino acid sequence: CATSRLALDTQYF.

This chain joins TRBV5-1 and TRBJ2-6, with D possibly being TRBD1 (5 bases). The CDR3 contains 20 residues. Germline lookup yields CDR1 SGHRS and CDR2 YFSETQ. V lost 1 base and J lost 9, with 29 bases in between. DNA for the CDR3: TGCGCCAGCAGCTTGTCGCGTCCAGGGCCTACTCAAGCAAGAGTCAACGTCCTGACTTTC. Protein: CASSLSRPGPTQARVNVLTF.

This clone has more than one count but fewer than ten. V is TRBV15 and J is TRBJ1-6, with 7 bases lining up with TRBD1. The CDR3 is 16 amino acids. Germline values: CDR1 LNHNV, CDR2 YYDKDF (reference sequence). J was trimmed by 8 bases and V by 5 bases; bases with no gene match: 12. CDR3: CATSSRQGRGYSPLHF. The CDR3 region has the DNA TGTGCCACCAGCTCGAGACAGGGTCGGGGCTATTCACCCCTCCACTTT.

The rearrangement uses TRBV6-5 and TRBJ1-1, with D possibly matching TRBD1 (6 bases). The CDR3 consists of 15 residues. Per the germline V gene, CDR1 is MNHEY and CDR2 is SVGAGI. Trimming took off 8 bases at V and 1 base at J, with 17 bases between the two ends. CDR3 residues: CASGQAATGNTEAFF. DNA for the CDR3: TGTGCCAGCGGCCAAGCGGCGACAGGGAACACTGAAGCTTTCTTT.

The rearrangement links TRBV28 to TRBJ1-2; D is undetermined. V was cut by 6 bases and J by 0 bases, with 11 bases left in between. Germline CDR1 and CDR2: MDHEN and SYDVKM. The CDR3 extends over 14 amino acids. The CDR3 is CASRVGEANYGYTF. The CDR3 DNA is TGTGCCAGCAGGGTCGGGGAAGCTAACTATGGCTACACCTTC.